The next 9 T cell receptor beta chains were all read from a single sample in a study of regulatory T cells in long-lasting Graves disease. iRepertoire HTBI primers and Arm-PCR of CDR3 regions built TCR beta libraries. TCRdb analysed the multiplex PCR reads with MiXCR anew, one entry per CDR3 protein. This sample has a few hundred thousand distinct CDR3 sequences, with around 15% found just once. Noted time point: newly diagnosed GD, antithyroid drugs for less than 3 months. Extracted PBMC RNA gave rise to the TCR library. The same data also went into a second study, on T cells in Graves' hyperthyroidism and ophthalmopathy.

This material consisted of peripheral blood mononuclear cells (PBMCs), taken at new diagnosis, from a patient treated with antithyroid drugs. These receptors were collected from a man between 40 and 49 years old with Graves disease.

This clonotype was detected ten times or more. The chain employs TRBV6-1 and TRBJ2-1, with TRBD1 as a possible D gene (6 bases). Trimming removed 5 bases at V and 4 bases at J, with 15 bases between. Germline V gene lookup returns CDR1 MNHNS and CDR2 SASEGT. The length of the CDR3 is 15 residues. CDR3 sequence: CASSPYGQTYNEQFF. CDR3 in DNA: TGTGCCAGCAGTCCGTACGGACAGACATACAATGAGCAGTTCTTC.

This clonotype was counted at least ten times. The J gene is TRBJ1-1, the V gene TRBV10-3; D not resolved. Germline-derived CDR1 and CDR2 are ENHRY and SYGVKD. The CDR3 is made up of 12 amino acids. Trimming stripped 6 bases from V and 4 bases from J, with 9 bases between. The CDR3 loop reads CAIRTSGTEAFF. Here the CDR3 DNA reads TGTGCCATCAGGACATCGGGCACTGAAGCTTTCTTT.

The V gene is TRBV7-2, the J gene TRBJ2-3; 12 bases fit TRBD2. CDR3 size: 17 residues. V was pared by 0 bases and J by 5 bases, with 6 bases of the junction left unmatched. Looked up from germline, CDR1 is SGHTA and CDR2 is FQGNSA. The CDR3 region has the DNA TGTGCCAGCAGCTTAGCGCCTAGCGGGGGGGCCAAAGATACGCAGTATTTT. Protein sequence: CASSLAPSGGAKDTQYF.

V is TRBV9 and J is TRBJ1-2; TRBD1 aligns across 7 bases. Per germline, CDR1 SGDLS and CDR2 YYNGEE. CDR3 length: 16 residues. Trimming removed 4 bases from V and 0 bases from J; junction bases left unmatched: 9. The CDR3 sequence is CASSKGQSHPNYGYTF. The CDR3 nucleotides read TGTGCCAGCAGCAAGGGACAGAGCCACCCTAACTATGGCTACACCTTC.

This clonotype has ten or more counts. This chain connects TRBV18 to TRBJ1-1; D perhaps matches TRBD1 (5 bases). Germline assignment: CDR1 KGHSH and CDR2 LQKENI. V lost 2 bases, J lost 6 bases, and 13 bases lay in between. This CDR3 has 14 residues. This CDR3 is CASSPIAGASEAFF. CDR3 nucleotide sequence: TGTGCCAGCTCACCAATAGCCGGGGCCTCTGAAGCTTTCTTT. The variable domain in full, with the rest retrieved from reference TRBV18 and TRBJ1-1, is NAGVMQNPRHLVRRRGQEARLRCSPMKGHSHVYWYRQLPEEGLKFMVYLQKENIIDESGMPKERFSAEFPKEGPSILRIQQVVRGDSAAYFCASSPIAGASEAFFGQGTRLTVV.

This clonotype was seen repeatedly, ten times or more. J is TRBJ2-3 and V is TRBV6-2 or TRBV6-3; D remains unclear. The ends were cut back, 2 bases at V and 3 bases at J, with 9 bases in the middle. The CDR3 is made up of 14 amino acids. Germline lookup yields CDR1 MNHEY and CDR2 SVGEGT. Written as DNA, the CDR3 is TGTGCCAGCAGTTACGGGTCCGCTACAGATACGCAGTATTTT. Amino acid sequence: CASSYGSATDTQYF.

V usage is TRBV4-2 and J usage is TRBJ2-4; 14 bases line up with TRBD2. The CDR3 spans 16 residues. Germline lookup yields CDR1 LGHNA and CDR2 YNFKEQ. The J segment lost 9 bases and the V segment lost 5 bases, leaving 9 bases of the junction unmatched. The CDR3 reads CASSSRLAGGRGIQYF. The CDR3 region has the DNA TGTGCCAGCAGCTCACGACTAGCGGGGGGGCGAGGCATTCAGTACTTC.

There are many counts of this clonotype. The chain has TRBV6-2 or TRBV6-3 and TRBJ2-1, with D hard to call. The ends were cut back, 2 bases at V and 2 bases at J, with 7 bases in the middle. The CDR3 sequence is 14 residues long. Germline lookup yields CDR1 MNHEY and CDR2 SVGEGT. CDR3 in DNA: TGTGCCAGCAGTTACGAGGACGCCTACAATGAGCAGTTCTTC. Encoded protein: CASSYEDAYNEQFF.

J is TRBJ1-1 and V is TRBV6-2 or TRBV6-3; 7 nucleotides align to TRBD1. The germline gives CDR1 MNHEY, CDR2 SVGEGT. J gave up 5 bases and V 1 base, and 10 bases lay outside the gene matches. The CDR3 is 16 residues long. In DNA form, the CDR3 reads TGTGCCAGCAGTTACTTGGGCTGGGACAGTTCGACTGAAGCTTTCTTT. Amino acid sequence: CASSYLGWDSSTEAFF.